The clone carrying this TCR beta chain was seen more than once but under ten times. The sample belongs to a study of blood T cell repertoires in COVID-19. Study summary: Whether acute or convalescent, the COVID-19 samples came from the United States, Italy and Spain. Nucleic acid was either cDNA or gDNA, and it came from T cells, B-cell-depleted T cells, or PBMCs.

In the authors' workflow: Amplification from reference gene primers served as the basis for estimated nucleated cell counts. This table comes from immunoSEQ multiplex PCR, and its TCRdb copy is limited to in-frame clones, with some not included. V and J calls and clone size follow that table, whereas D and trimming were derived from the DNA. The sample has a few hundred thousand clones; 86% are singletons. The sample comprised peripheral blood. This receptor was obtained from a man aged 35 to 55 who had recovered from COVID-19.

The CDR3 loop is CASSPSGGGNTIYF. The CDR3 nucleotides are TGTGCCAGCAGCCCCAGTGGTGGCGGAAACACCATATATTTT. The chain carries TRBV6-5 and TRBJ1-3, with D unresolved. The CDR3 covers 14 residues. The V gene's germline CDR1 is MNHEY and CDR2 SVGAGI. V was pared by 6 bases and J by 4 bases, with 13 bases between.